This paragraph covers one TCR beta chain sequence. The clone's antigen remains unknown. Base qualities are not recorded, but no much larger clone differs from it by a single base. The donors belonged to the validation cohort of about 130 subjects, which was separate from the roughly 670-subject first cohort. This entry is derived from a study of cytomegalovirus exposure and HLA in healthy donors (dated 2017 in TCRdb). Some background on the complete study: A later analysis indicated that the 130 or so validation repertoires were generated on the platform also employed for the 670 or so repertoires of the first cohort. The study aimed to test whether cataloging public T cell receptors could reveal signatures of past pathogen exposure. Besides the first cohort of hundreds of subjects, a separate validation cohort made up of 120 different subjects was used. To predict cytomegalovirus infection status, the study brought together high-throughput TCR immunosequencing, statistical association of individual TCRs with disease status, and machine learning. Study-wide findings and limitations: The authors suggested that the approach could potentially be generalized to other disease states and immunological phenotypes. In both the original and validation cohorts, the classifier was reported to diagnose cytomegalovirus status with high specificity and sensitivity. Most TCR sequences were observed very rarely across donors, whereas some public TCRs were present in many individuals. A total of 150 to 200 TCR beta chains were listed by the study as associated with cytomegalovirus. A later analysis had no HLA typing for the validation cohort, so co-occurrence there was scored across all 130 or so repertoires. A later analysis found that TCRs clustered in the first cohort also tended to co-occur in the approximately 120 validation repertoires, with more than 90% of cluster scores above 0. In vitro tests confirmed that three of the cytomegalovirus-associated TCR beta chains recognize cytomegalovirus antigens.

CDR1 and CDR2, per the germline V gene, are SGHRS and YFSETQ. The CDR3 covers 14 residues, taking in both the cysteine and the phenylalanine. Left in the record is the CDR3 DNA by itself, 42 bases read in frame from the first base. At the junction V is shortened by 2 bases and J by 7 bases, with 12 bases in between. Library method: the immunoSEQ multiplex PCR assay. The original methods were these. A statistical classification framework was built for diagnosing cytomegalovirus status from the catalog of TCR beta chain sequences. The clones in this table, taken by TCRdb from immuneACCESS, are in-frame only. Not every clone is retained; where verified, under half of the shortfall comes from an unresolved V gene, and the cause of the rest is unknown. V and J calls and clone size follow that table, whereas D and trimming were derived from the DNA. Here the sample has over 200,000 clones; roughly 88% occur a single time. Of the sample, just under 3% is held by the ten largest clones.

This receptor was taken from a woman under 30 in good health and CMV-seronegative. The specimen sequenced was PBMCs. The V and J genes are TRBV5-1 and TRBJ2-2; no D gene is confidently identified. The nucleotides are TGCGCCAGCAGCTTATTCGGGTCGGGCGGGGAGCTGTTTTTT. Translated, it gives CASSLFGSGGELFF.